This TCR beta chain was sequenced for a study of CD8+ T cells in alopecia areata. Study overall: Treated patients were given 5 to 10 mg oral tofacitinib twice daily. People stayed on tofacitinib for 6 to 18 months, then stopped the drug for 6 months. Study-wide results and limits: Lesional tissue from the scalp (especially in alopecia totalis/universalis) showed higher clonality than normal scalp.

TCR sequencing used cDNA made by reverse transcription of extracted RNA. Some clones are missing from TCRdb's copy, which holds only in-frame ones; the method was immunoSEQ multiplex PCR. The table shows about 97,000 clones, with roughly two fifths occurring only once. Deletions cut 6 bases from V and 0 bases from J, with 9 bases between. The length of the CDR3 is 14 residues. Germline-derived CDR1 and CDR2 are SQVTM and ANQGSEA. With respect to this clone: Its antigen is still unknown. At the DNA level, this CDR3 is encoded by other sequences in the same sample as well.

The chain couples TRBV29-1 to TRBJ2-6, with a weak D call TRBD1 (5 bases). The source of this sequence is a human donor with alopecia areata. The sample taken for sequencing was CD4+ T cells sorted from blood. CDR3 nucleotide sequence: TGCAGCGTCACAGGAAGCTCTGGGGCCAACGTCCTGACTTTC. Translation: CSVTGSSGANVLTF.